What follows are 24 T cell receptor beta chains derived from one specimen sequenced in a study of blood T cell repertoires in COVID-19. Profiling relied on immunoSEQ multiplex PCR, and the TCRdb table lists in-frame clones only, not all of them. This sample has 100,000 to 150,000 clones, with 55% to 75% found just once. Sequencing was carried out using peripheral blood. All receptors come from a woman between 70 and 85 years old with acute or convalescent COVID-19.

The rearrangement joins TRBV4-3 to TRBJ2-3; 9 bases agree with TRBD2. Germline V gene lookup returns CDR1 LGHNA and CDR2 YSLEER. J was trimmed by 14 bases and V by 1 base; bases with no gene match: 10. The CDR3 runs to 14 residues. The CDR3 loop reads CASSQGLSAGGWYF. CDR3 DNA sequence: TGCGCCAGCAGCCAAGGCCTTTCAGCGGGGGGTTGGTATTTT.

The genes are TRBV2 and TRBJ2-1; D gene uncertain. Per the germline V gene, CDR1 is SNHLY and CDR2 is FYNNEI. The CDR3 sequence is 15 residues long. Trimming left V 4 bases short and J 3 bases short, with 13 bases between. CDR3 region: CASSGIDSIYNEQFF. DNA of the CDR3: TGTGCCAGCAGTGGGATCGACTCAATCTACAATGAGCAGTTCTTC.

This chain connects TRBV5-5 to TRBJ2-3, with D tentatively TRBD2 (8 bases). This CDR3 region has 18 residues. CDR1 and CDR2 (germline): SGHKS, YYEKEE (reference sequence). V was trimmed by 1 base and J by 2 bases, leaving 20 bases between them. The CDR3 DNA sequence: TGTGCCAGCAGCTTGCGAGCGGGAGAAAGGGGGCTCACAGATACGCAGTATTTT. It yields the protein CASSLRAGERGLTDTQYF. The full variable domain, in which reference TRBV5-5 and TRBJ2-3 provide the parts outside the CDR3, is DAGVTQSPTHLIKTRGQQVTLRCSPISGHKSVSWYQQVLGQGPQFIFQYYEKEERGRGNFPDRFSARQFPNYSSELNVNALLLGDSALYLCASSLRAGERGLTDTQYFGPGTRLTVL.

This rearrangement joins TRBV14 to TRBJ1-6, with D unresolved. V lost 0 bases to trimming and J lost 5 bases, with 14 bases between them. The CDR3 has 17 amino acids. Germline V CDR1 and CDR2: SGHDN, FVKESK. The CDR3 loop is CASSQEKVGINNSPLHF. The CDR3 region has the DNA TGTGCCAGCAGCCAAGAAAAGGTCGGGATAAATAATTCACCCCTCCACTTT. The entire variable domain, with the rest obtained from reference TRBV14 and TRBJ1-6, is as follows: EAGVTQFPSHSVIEKGQTVTLRCDPISGHDNLYWYRRVMGKEIKFLLHFVKESKQDESGMPNNRFLAERTGGTYSTLKVQPAELEDSGVYFCASSQEKVGINNSPLHFGNGTRLTVT.

This chain connects TRBV11-3 to TRBJ2-2, with TRBD1 matching 8 bases. After removal of 5 bases from V and 4 bases from J, the junction contained 3 bases not matched to a gene. The CDR3 totals 14 residues. Germline assignment: CDR1 SGHNT and CDR2 YENEEA. In DNA form, the CDR3 reads TGTGCCAGCAGCCGACAGGGGCCCACCGGGGAGCTGTTTTTT. Protein: CASSRQGPTGELFF.

V and J are TRBV19 and TRBJ1-4; 7 bases match TRBD1. The CDR3 runs 13 residues. From germline, CDR1 is LNHDA and CDR2 SQIVND (reference sequence). After removal of 10 bases from V and 4 bases from J, the junction contained 6 bases not matched to a gene. The DNA of the CDR3 is TGTGCCACCTCTGGGACAGTTAATGAAAAACTGTTTTTT. Its translation: CATSGTVNEKLFF.

V is TRBV27 and J is TRBJ1-5; no definite D call. V lost 2 bases to trimming and J lost 5 bases, with 7 bases between them. The CDR3 sequence is 13 residues long. In germline, CDR1 is MNHEY, CDR2 SMNVEV (reference sequence). CDR3 nucleotide sequence: TGTGCCAGCAGTTTACTCGGGGATCAGCCCCAGCATTTT. Translated: CASSLLGDQPQHF.

The V gene is TRBV12-2, the J gene TRBJ2-6; the D call TRBD1 from the table was never checked on the DNA. TRBV12-2 is tagged as a pseudogene. This CDR3 comprises 16 residues. Here the CDR3 DNA reads TGTGCAAGTCGCTTGACAGGGGGCTCTGGGGCCAACGTCCTGACTTTC. Its translation is CASRLTGGSGANVLTF.

The count of this clone is one. This specimen includes other DNA sequences encoding the same CDR3. V is TRBV9 and J is TRBJ2-7; 8 bases match TRBD1. CDR1 and CDR2 from the germline V gene are SGDLS and YYNGEE. Germline trimming cut 0 bases from V and 2 bases from J; bases unmatched to any gene: 4. The CDR3 length is 15 residues. DNA for the CDR3: TGTGCCAGCAGCGTAGGTGGGACAGGAGCCTACGAGCAGTACTTC. Its protein is CASSVGGTGAYEQYF.

The chain uses TRBV9 and TRBJ2-5, with a weak D call TRBD1 (6 bases). CDR1 SGDLS and CDR2 YYNGEE come from the germline V gene. The V and J ends lost 0 bases and 1 base respectively, with 13 bases between them. This CDR3 is built from 16 residues. The CDR3 DNA sequence: TGTGCCAGCAGCGTAGGAGGAGGCAGGGGCCAAGAGACCCAGTACTTC. It yields the protein CASSVGGGRGQETQYF.

The count of this clone is one. V and J are TRBV15 and TRBJ2-2; unclear D gene. V was cut by 1 base and J by 2 bases, with 5 bases left in between. The germline V gene encodes CDR1 LNHNV and CDR2 YYDKDF (reference sequence). The CDR3 contains 14 residues. CDR3 sequence: CATSRGLNTGELFF. CDR3 bases: TGTGCCACCAGCAGAGGACTCAACACCGGGGAGCTGTTTTTT.

The V call is TRBV6-5, the J call TRBJ1-2; D ambiguous. There are 13 residues in the CDR3. Trimming left V 8 bases short and J 0 bases short, with 10 bases between. CDR1 and CDR2 (germline): MNHEY, SVGAGI. The CDR3 is CASEAETNYGYTF. The DNA for the CDR3 is TGTGCCAGCGAGGCAGAAACTAACTATGGCTACACCTTC.

The genes are TRBV5-5 and TRBJ1-3, with a tentative D call TRBD1 (5 bases). CDR1 SGHKS and CDR2 YYEKEE come from the germline V gene (reference sequence). The ends were cut back, 5 bases at V and 9 bases at J, with 18 bases in the middle. The CDR3 contains 14 residues. CDR3 bases: TGTGCCAGCAGTCCAGGGTTGGCGGGGAGCACCATATATTTT. Amino acid sequence: CASSPGLAGSTIYF.

The DNA of the CDR3 is TGTGCCAGCAGTTTAAATTCGAGACAGACCTACAATGAGCAGTTCTTC. This gives the protein CASSLNSRQTYNEQFF. The J gene is TRBJ2-1, the V gene TRBV6-5; tentatively, D is TRBD1 (5 bases). The CDR3 totals 16 residues. Trimming pared 4 bases from V and 2 bases from J, leaving 15 bases between. Germline assignment: CDR1 MNHEY and CDR2 SVGAGI.

The gene calls are TRBV9 and TRBJ2-2; TRBD2 agrees at 12 bases. CDR1 is SGDLS, CDR2 YYNGEE, per germline. After removal of 4 bases from V and 0 bases from J, the junction contained 7 bases not matched to a gene. This CDR3 region has 18 residues. CDR3 in amino acids: CASSTRTSGTPNTGELFF. The CDR3 bases are TGTGCCAGCAGCACCCGGACTAGCGGGACCCCGAACACCGGGGAGCTGTTTTTT.

CDR3 sequence reads: CASSEARQGKNEKLFF. Here the CDR3 DNA reads TGTGCCAGCAGTGAAGCCCGACAGGGGAAGAATGAAAAACTGTTTTTT. The chain is built from TRBV6-1 and TRBJ1-4, with TRBD1 matching over 8 bases. Germline CDR1 reads MNHNS; CDR2 reads SASEGT. The junction had 5 bases not matched to a gene; V was cut back by 0 bases and J by 5 bases. This CDR3 has 16 amino acids.

Concerning this clone: Other nucleotide sequences from this sample produce the same CDR3. This sequence joins TRBV3-1 (or the pseudogene TRBV3-2) and TRBJ2-5, with 7 bases aligning to TRBD2. V shed 4 bases, J shed 5 bases, and the junction held 13 bases outside the gene matches. Germline CDR1 and CDR2: LGHDT and YNNKEL (reference sequence). This CDR3 has 16 residues. CDR3 DNA: TGTGCCAGCAGCCCTGGGGGGGGAGGGTATGGGGAGACCCAGTACTTC. Its translation is CASSPGGGGYGETQYF.

The count of this clone is one. J is TRBJ1-5 and V is TRBV7-2; 8 nucleotides match TRBD1. The CDR3 covers 15 residues. The V gene's germline CDR1 is SGHTA and CDR2 FQGNSA. Trimming removed 5 bases from V and 6 bases from J; junction bases left unmatched: 9. CDR3 amino acids: CASSPQGGSGQPQHF. CDR3 DNA: TGTGCCAGCAGCCCACAGGGGGGTTCGGGTCAGCCCCAGCATTTT.

The V and J genes are TRBV5-1 and TRBJ2-2, with D hard to call. CDR3 length equals 15 residues. V was shortened by 0 bases and J by 6 bases, with 12 bases between the two germline ends. The V gene's germline CDR1 is SGHRS and CDR2 YFSETQ. This chain's CDR3 is CASSLEASLPGELFF. In nucleotides, the CDR3 is TGCGCCAGCAGCTTGGAGGCTAGTCTCCCCGGGGAGCTGTTTTTT.

This chain links TRBV6-4 with TRBJ1-6; 7 nucleotides align to TRBD1. V lost 6 bases and J lost 0; bases outside the gene matches: 8. The CDR3 loop spans 17 amino acids. CDR1 and CDR2 from the germline V gene are MRHNA and SNTAGT. This CDR3 reads CASSPDRQSSYNSPLHF. CDR3 sequence (DNA): TGTGCCAGCAGCCCGGACAGGCAAAGCTCCTATAATTCACCCCTCCACTTT.

The V call is TRBV11-2, the J call TRBJ2-1; possible D gene TRBD1, 6 bases. The CDR3 loop spans 15 amino acids. V was clipped by 5 bases and J by 9 bases, with 20 bases between them. CDR1 and CDR2 (germline): SGHAT, FQNNGV. This chain's CDR3 is CASSPQGRDTGEQFF. CDR3 sequence (DNA): TGTGCCAGCAGCCCACAGGGAAGGGATACGGGTGAGCAGTTCTTC.

This sequence joins TRBV6-6 and TRBJ1-1; no clear D. The CDR3 covers 12 residues. CDR1 and CDR2 from the germline V gene are MNHNY and SVGAGI (reference sequence). V was cut by 7 bases and J by 11 bases, with 17 bases left in between. The CDR3 DNA follows: TGTGCCAGCACCACTGAATTAGGGAGCGCTTTCTTT. Its protein is CASTTELGSAFF.

The V gene is TRBV30, the J gene TRBJ2-1, with D possibly TRBD1 on 5 matching bases. The CDR3 has 12 residues. V dropped 2 bases and J dropped 6 bases, with 8 bases sitting between them. The V gene's germline CDR1 is GTSNPN and CDR2 SVGIG (reference sequence). The CDR3 nucleotides are TGTGCCTGGAGTAATCAGGGCAATGAGCAGTTCTTC. Protein product: CAWSNQGNEQFF.

J is TRBJ1-6 and V is TRBV5-4; weak D call: TRBD1 (6 bases). This CDR3 spans 14 amino acids. Germline CDR1 is SGHNT and CDR2 is YYREEE (reference sequence). The V and J ends lost 0 bases and 12 bases respectively, with 13 bases between them. CDR3 in DNA: TGTGCCAGCAGCTTGGGGGGACAACTCCAACCCCTCCACTTT. Translation gives CASSLGGQLQPLHF.